A selection of T cell receptor beta chains follows, all from one sample in a study of shared clonotypes between healthy human individuals. Repertoires were generated with immunoSEQ multiplex PCR, while TCRdb's copy carries only in-frame clones and drops some. The profile covers about 380,000 clones, with roughly 96% appearing a single time and around 0.29% taken by the ten largest. Sequenced input: memory CD8+ T cells sorted from blood. The receptors derive from a man aged 25-45 years in good health. The CDR3 runs from the conserved cysteine through the conserved F or W. Fields, in order: clone size, V gene, D gene, J gene, CDR3 DNA, CDR3 protein. The D gene is left open where the match is weak. Size values are once, few and many counts, or a class for expanded clones, and some rows have none.

>-|TRBV5-6|TRBD1|TRBJ2-3
TGTGCCAGCAGCACAGAGACAGGGGGGTCGGCAGATACGCAGTATTTT
CASSTETGGSADTQYF
>-|TRBV19|TRBD2|TRBJ2-1
TGTGCCAGTAGTTTGAGCGGGAGGGCCGTTGAGCAGTTCTTC
CASSLSGRAVEQFF
>-|TRBV10-3|TRBD2|TRBJ2-3
TGTGCCAGCGCCCCCCTAGCGGAAGATACGCAGTATTTT
CASAPLAEDTQYF
>-|TRBV6-1|TRBD1|TRBJ2-7
TGTGCCAGCGTTCGACAGGGGGGAAAATACGAGCAGTACTTC
CASVRQGGKYEQYF
>-|TRBV7-9|TRBD2|TRBJ2-1
TGTTCGGGCGCGGAGACTAGCGGGGGATACAATGAGCAGTTCTTC
CSGAETSGGYNEQFF
>-|TRBV6-5|-|TRBJ2-7
TGTGCCAGCAGAGGGGTTCCCTACGAGCAGTACTTC
CASRGVPYEQYF
>-|TRBV28|-|TRBJ2-7
TGTGCCAGCATAAGTGGTTCCTACGAGCAGTACTTC
CASISGSYEQYF
>-|TRBV29-1|-|TRBJ1-2
TGCAGCGTGGGTAACTATGGCTACACCTTC
CSVGNYGYTF
>-|TRBV4-2|TRBD2|TRBJ2-7
TGTGCCAGCAGCCAAGGACTAGCGGGAGTTTACGAGCAGTACTTC
CASSQGLAGVYEQYF
>-|TRBV9|-|TRBJ1-1
TGTGCCAGCAGCACCGGGACCGACTCTGAAGCTTTCTTT
CASSTGTDSEAFF
>-|TRBV30|TRBD1|TRBJ1-4
TGTGCCTGGACAGGGGGTAATGAAAAACTGTTTTTT
CAWTGGNEKLFF
>-|TRBV2|-|TRBJ2-2
TGTGCCGGCTGCGTGTCGGAGGAAAACACCGGGGAGCTGTTTTTT
CAGCVSEENTGELFF
>-|TRBV30|-|TRBJ1-5
TGTGCCTGGGACACCCAAGGCAATCAGCCCCAGCATTTT
CAWDTQGNQPQHF
>-|TRBV18|-|TRBJ1-3
TGTGCCAGCTCACTTACCCCCTCTGGAAACACCATATATTTT
CASSLTPSGNTIYF
>-|TRBV29-1|-|TRBJ1-1
TGCAGCGTGTCCGGACGGGCGAACACTGAAGCTTTCTTT
CSVSGRANTEAFF
>-|TRBV28|-|TRBJ2-7
TGTGCCAGCAGTTTAAATTCGGGCACCGGGACCCAGCAGTACTTC
CASSLNSGTGTQQYF
>-|TRBV2|-|TRBJ2-5
TGTGCCAGTTTTCCGGACCCCGGGCAGACCCAGTACTTC
CASFPDPGQTQYF
>once|TRBV30|TRBD2|TRBJ2-1
TGTGCCTGGAGCCCGCTAGCGGGAGGAGTAGATGAGCAGTTCTTC
CAWSPLAGGVDEQFF
>-|TRBV9|TRBD2|TRBJ2-1
TGTGCCAGCAGCCTTAGCGGGAGCTCCTACAATGAGCAGTTCTTC
CASSLSGSSYNEQFF
>-|TRBV30|-|TRBJ2-5
TGTGCCTGGAGTGGGGGGGGCCGCCTGTTTGAGACCCAGTACTTC
CAWSGGGRLFETQYF
>-|TRBV5-1|-|TRBJ1-2
TGCGCCAGCAGCTTAAGGGCAGGGGAGAATGGCTACACCTTC
CASSLRAGENGYTF
>-|TRBV4-1|-|TRBJ2-3
TGCGCCAGCAGCGGGGCGCTGGGGGAGAGGACAGATACGCAGTATTTT
CASSGALGERTDTQYF
>-|TRBV6-1|-|TRBJ1-5
TGTGCCAGCAGTGAAGATCCAGGGCTGAATCAGCCCCAGCATTTT
CASSEDPGLNQPQHF
>-|TRBV5-1|-|TRBJ2-3
TGCGCCAGCAGCTTGAGGGATACGCAGTATTTT
CASSLRDTQYF
>-|TRBV9|-|TRBJ2-1
TGTGCCAGCAGCGTAGCGGGAGTATCCTACAATGAGCAGTTCTTC
CASSVAGVSYNEQFF
>-|TRBV19|TRBD1|TRBJ1-5
TGTGCCAGTAGCCAACGGACAGGGTCTAGCAATCAGCCCCAGCATTTT
CASSQRTGSSNQPQHF
>-|TRBV7-9|-|TRBJ2-3
TGTGCCAGCAGCTTTATGGGGTCCACACAAGATACGCAGTATTTT
CASSFMGSTQDTQYF
>-|TRBV28|TRBD2|TRBJ2-3
TGTGCCAGCAGTCACGGACTAGCGGGAGGGCCCAGCACAGATACGCAGTATTTT
CASSHGLAGGPSTDTQYF
>once|TRBV15|-|TRBJ1-3
TGTGCCACCAGCAGAGGTAGACAGATCCCATTAAACACCATATATTTT
CATSRGRQIPLNTIYF
>-|TRBV5-1|TRBD2|TRBJ2-2
TGCGCCAGCAGCTTGGGCCTAGCGGGAGGAACCGGGGAGCTGTTTTTT
CASSLGLAGGTGELFF
>-|TRBV25-1|TRBD1|TRBJ1-1
TGTGCCAGCGGACAGGGAGGCACTGAAGCTTTCTTT
CASGQGGTEAFF
>-|TRBV28|-|TRBJ2-5
TGTGCCACGAGGAGACAGGAATGGGAGACCCAGTACTTC
CATRRQEWETQYF
>once|TRBV9|-|TRBJ2-5
TGTGCCAGCAGCCTAGGGGGACAAGAGACCCAGTACTTC
CASSLGGQETQYF
>-|TRBV19|-|TRBJ1-2
TGTGCCAGTAGCAGACGCCCAGGGAGGGCGAACTATGGCTACACCTTC
CASSRRPGRANYGYTF
>-|TRBV2|TRBD2|TRBJ2-5
TGTGCCAGCAGTGAACCGGGACTAGCGGGAGTAGAAGAGACCCAGTACTTC
CASSEPGLAGVEETQYF
>-|TRBV27|TRBD1|TRBJ1-2
TGTGCCAGCAGTTTCTCCGGACAGGGCTATGGCTACACCTTC
CASSFSGQGYGYTF
>-|TRBV12-5|TRBD2|TRBJ2-7
TGTGCTAGTGGTTTGGTACTAGCGGGAGTTGTATACGAGCAGTACTTC
CASGLVLAGVVYEQYF
>-|TRBV7-9|-|TRBJ2-7
TGTGCCAGCAGCAAAGGGAGTTGGGACGAGCAGTACTTC
CASSKGSWDEQYF
>-|TRBV9|-|TRBJ2-3
TGTGCCAGCAGCGGGAGGCACCGATCTAGCACAGATACGCAGTATTTT
CASSGRHRSSTDTQYF
>-|TRBV28|TRBD2|TRBJ2-3
TGTGCCAGCAGTCCCTCCCGACTAGCTGGAACTAGCACAGATACGCAGTATTTT
CASSPSRLAGTSTDTQYF
>-|TRBV5-5|TRBD2|TRBJ2-1
TGTGCCAGCAACCACCCCGGGACTAGCGTACATGAGCAGTTCTTC
CASNHPGTSVHEQFF
>-|TRBV5-5|-|TRBJ2-1
TGTGCCAGCAGCTTATTAGACTCCCCATACAATGAGCAGTTCTTC
CASSLLDSPYNEQFF
>-|TRBV11-2|-|TRBJ2-5
TGTGCCAGCAGAGTGGGGGCGGGTACCCAAGAGACCCAGTACTTC
CASRVGAGTQETQYF
>-|TRBV30|-|TRBJ2-7
TGTGCCTGCGCGACGTCTAACTACGAGCAGTACTTC
CACATSNYEQYF
>-|TRBV6-5|-|TRBJ1-3
TGTGCCAGCAGTTACTCAAACTCTGGAAACACCATATATTTT
CASSYSNSGNTIYF
>-|TRBV6-5|TRBD2|TRBJ2-7
TGTGCCAGCAGTTATGCTTGGGGGGGTAGTCCTAACGAGCAGTACTTC
CASSYAWGGSPNEQYF
>-|TRBV28|-|TRBJ1-5
TGTGGCGGGGGGGGCGCTAATCAGCCCCAGCATTTT
CGGGGANQPQHF
>-|TRBV29-1|-|TRBJ2-2
TGCAGCGCGGGACGGACTAACACCGGGGAGCTGTTTTTT
CSAGRTNTGELFF
>-|TRBV29-1|-|TRBJ2-7
TGCAGCGGCCGAACGGGGAACGAGCAGTACTTC
CSGRTGNEQYF
>once|TRBV10-3|-|TRBJ1-3
TGTGCCATCAAGCTACAGGGTGAGGCTGGAAACACCATATATTTT
CAIKLQGEAGNTIYF
>-|TRBV4-1|TRBD1|TRBJ1-4
TGCGCCAGCAGCCAAAGGGGACAGAGGGTGGATGAAAAACTGTTTTTT
CASSQRGQRVDEKLFF
>-|TRBV6-5|TRBD1|TRBJ2-7
TGTGCCAGCAGTTCAGGGGGCTACGAGCAGTACTTC
CASSSGGYEQYF
>-|TRBV7-9|-|TRBJ1-5
TGTGCCAGCAGGCGCGGGACGGCAATCAGCCCCCAGCATTTT
CASRRGTAISPQHF